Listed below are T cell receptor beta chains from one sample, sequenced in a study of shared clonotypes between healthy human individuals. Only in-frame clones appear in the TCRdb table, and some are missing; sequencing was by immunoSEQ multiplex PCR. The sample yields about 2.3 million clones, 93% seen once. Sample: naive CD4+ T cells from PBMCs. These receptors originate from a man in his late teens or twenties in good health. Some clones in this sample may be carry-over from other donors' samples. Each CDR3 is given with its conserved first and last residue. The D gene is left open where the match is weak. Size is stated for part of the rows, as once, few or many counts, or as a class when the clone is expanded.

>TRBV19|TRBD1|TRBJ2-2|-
CASSIGRTGVRTGELFF
TGTGCCAGTAGTATAGGACGGACAGGGGTGAGAACCGGGGAGCTGTTTTTT
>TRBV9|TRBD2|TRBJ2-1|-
CASSATTSAAYNEQFF
TGTGCCAGCAGCGCCACGACTAGCGCCGCCTACAATGAGCAGTTCTTC
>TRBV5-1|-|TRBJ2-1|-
CASSPGPRFGEQFF
TGCGCCAGCAGCCCCGGACCTCGGTTTGGAGAGCAGTTCTTC
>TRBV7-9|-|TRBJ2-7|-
CASSRTERTYEQYF
TGTGCCAGCAGCCGGACAGAACGGACCTACGAGCAGTACTTC
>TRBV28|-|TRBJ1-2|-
CASSTNLGANYGYTF
TGTGCCAGCAGTACGAATCTCGGAGCTAACTATGGCTACACCTTC
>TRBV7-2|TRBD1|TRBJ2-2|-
CASSYPGQASNTGELFF
TGTGCCAGCAGCTACCCCGGACAGGCCTCCAACACCGGGGAGCTGTTTTTT
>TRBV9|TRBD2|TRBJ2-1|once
CASSVRTSGGYNEQFF
TGTGCCAGCAGCGTCCGGACTAGCGGGGGTTACAATGAGCAGTTCTTC
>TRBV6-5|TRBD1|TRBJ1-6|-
CASGQGWDSPLHF
TGTGCCAGCGGACAGGGGTGGGATTCACCCCTCCACTTT
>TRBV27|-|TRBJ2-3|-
CASSFVGTDTQYF
TGTGCCAGCAGTTTCGTTGGGACAGATACGCAGTATTTT
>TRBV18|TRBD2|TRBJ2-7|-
CASSPGMGGYEQYF
TGTGCCAGCTCACCCGGGATGGGAGGGTACGAGCAGTACTTC
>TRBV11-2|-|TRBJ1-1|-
CASSWTAMNTEAFF
TGTGCCAGCAGTTGGACGGCCATGAACACTGAAGCTTTCTTT
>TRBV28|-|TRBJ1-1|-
CASSLFRTTGRAEAFF
TGTGCCAGCAGTTTATTTCGGACAACAGGGCGCGCTGAAGCTTTCTTT
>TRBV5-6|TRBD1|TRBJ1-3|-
CASSSRQGGTIYF
TGTGCCAGCAGCTCTCGACAGGGGGGCACCATATATTTT
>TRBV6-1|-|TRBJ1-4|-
CASRTGSSNEKLFF
TGTGCCAGCAGGACCGGGTCGTCAAATGAAAAACTGTTTTTT
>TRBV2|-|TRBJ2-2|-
CASTFDSPSNTGELFF
TGTGCCAGCACATTTGACAGTCCCTCGAACACCGGGGAGCTGTTTTTT
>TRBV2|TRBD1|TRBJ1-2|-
CASTSTWDRVYGYTF
TGTGCCAGCACTAGCACCTGGGACAGGGTCTATGGCTACACCTTC
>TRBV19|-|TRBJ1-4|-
CASSMAGRFEKLFF
TGTGCCAGTAGTATGGCAGGGAGGTTTGAAAAACTGTTTTTT
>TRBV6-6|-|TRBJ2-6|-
CASRGISGANVLTF
TGTGCCAGCAGAGGGATCTCTGGGGCCAACGTCCTGACTTTC
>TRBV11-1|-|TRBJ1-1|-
CASSHTDRNTEAFF
TGTGCCAGCAGCCATACGGACCGGAACACTGAAGCTTTCTTT
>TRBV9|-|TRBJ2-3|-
CASSVAIGSDTQYF
TGTGCCAGCAGCGTAGCCATTGGATCGGATACGCAGTATTTT
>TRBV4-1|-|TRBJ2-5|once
CASSRYTSQETQYF
TGCGCCAGCAGCCGCTACACATCTCAAGAGACCCAGTACTTC
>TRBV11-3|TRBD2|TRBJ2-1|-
CASSSLAGGDNEQFF
TGTGCCAGCAGCTCCCTAGCGGGAGGGGACAATGAGCAGTTCTTC
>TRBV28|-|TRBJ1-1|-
CASSPGLLAEAFF
TGTGCCAGCAGTCCAGGACTTCTGGCTGAAGCTTTCTTT
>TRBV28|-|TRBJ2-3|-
CASKTLSDTQYF
TGTGCCAGCAAGACTCTCTCAGATACGCAGTATTTT
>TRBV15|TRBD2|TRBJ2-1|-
CAAGAYNEQFF
TGTGCCGCGGGGGCCTACAATGAGCAGTTCTTC
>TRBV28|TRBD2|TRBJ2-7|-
CAAGGAVNEQYF
TGTGCCGCGGGGGGGGCTGTAAACGAGCAGTACTTC
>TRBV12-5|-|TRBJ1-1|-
CASGLEENTEAFF
TGTGCTAGTGGTTTGGAGGAGAACACTGAAGCTTTCTTT
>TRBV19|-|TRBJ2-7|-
CASSTGWTYEQYF
TGTGCCAGTAGCACAGGGTGGACCTACGAGCAGTACTTC
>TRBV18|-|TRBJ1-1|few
CASSPRQGGTEAFF
TGTGCCAGCTCACCACGGCAAGGTGGAACTGAAGCTTTCTTT
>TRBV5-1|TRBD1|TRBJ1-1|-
CASSSRDRGTEAFF
TGCGCCAGCAGTTCCCGGGACAGGGGCACTGAAGCTTTCTTT
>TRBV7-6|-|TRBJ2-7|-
CASSLPRGGEQYF
TGTGCCAGCAGCCTCCCCCGTGGGGGCGAGCAGTACTTC
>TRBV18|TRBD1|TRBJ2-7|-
CASSPGTAYEQYF
TGTGCCAGCTCACCCGGGACAGCTTACGAGCAGTACTTC
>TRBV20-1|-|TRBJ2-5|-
CSAADTETQYF
TGCAGTGCCGCAGACACAGAGACCCAGTACTTC
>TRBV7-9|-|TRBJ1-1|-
CASSLAGTAEAFF
TGTGCCAGCAGCTTAGCAGGAACTGCTGAAGCTTTCTTT
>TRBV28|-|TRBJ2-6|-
CASSSRTSWFGANVLTF
TGTGCCAGCAGTTCTCGGACCTCCTGGTTTGGGGCCAACGTCCTGACTTTC
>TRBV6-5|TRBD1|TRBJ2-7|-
CASSYGQGDEQYF
TGTGCCAGCAGTTACGGACAGGGGGACGAGCAGTACTTC
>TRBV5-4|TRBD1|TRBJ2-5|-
CASSLVGTDQETQYF
TGTGCCAGCAGCTTGGTTGGGACAGACCAAGAGACCCAGTACTTC
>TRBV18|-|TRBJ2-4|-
CASSLLLAEHQYF
TGTGCCAGCTCACTCCTTTTAGCCGAACATCAGTACTTC
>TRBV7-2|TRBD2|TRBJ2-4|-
CASSPLAGRAKNIQYF
TGTGCCAGCAGCCCATTAGCGGGTCGAGCCAAAAACATTCAGTACTTC
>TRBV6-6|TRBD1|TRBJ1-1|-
CASSYRTGGNAEAFF
TGTGCCAGCAGTTACCGGACAGGGGGGAACGCTGAAGCTTTCTTT
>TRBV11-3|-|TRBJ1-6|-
CASSLDGDSPLHF
TGTGCCAGCAGCTTAGACGGGGATTCACCCCTCCACTTT
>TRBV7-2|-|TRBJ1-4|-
CASSLARDPGEKLFF
TGTGCCAGCAGCTTAGCGCGGGACCCTGGGGAAAAACTGTTTTTT
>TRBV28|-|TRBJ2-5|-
CASSLLGGETQYF
TGTGCCAGCAGTTTATTGGGAGGAGAGACCCAGTACTTC
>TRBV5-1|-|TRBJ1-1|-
CASSLRGTEAFF
TGCGCCAGCAGCTTGCGGGGGACTGAAGCTTTCTTT
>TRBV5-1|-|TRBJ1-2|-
CASSLDGDYGYTF
TGCGCCAGCAGCTTGGACGGGGACTATGGCTACACCTTC
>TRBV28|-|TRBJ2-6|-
CASSLPTGANVLTF
TGTGCCAGCAGTTTACCCACTGGGGCCAACGTCCTGACTTTC
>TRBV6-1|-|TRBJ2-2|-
CASSEDRLGHTGELFF
TGTGCCAGCAGTGAGGACCGACTAGGTCACACCGGGGAGCTGTTTTTT
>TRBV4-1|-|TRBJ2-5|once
CASSQGLRETQYF
TGCGCCAGCAGCCAAGGACTTCGAGAGACCCAGTACTTC
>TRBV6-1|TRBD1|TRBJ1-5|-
CASRRGQSNQPQHF
TGTGCCAGCAGGAGGGGGCAAAGCAATCAGCCCCAGCATTTT
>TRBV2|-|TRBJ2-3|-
CASSRYSPRQATDTQYF
TGTGCCAGCAGTCGATACTCCCCGCGACAGGCCACAGATACGCAGTATTTT
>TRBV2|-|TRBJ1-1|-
CASNGRENTEAFF
TGTGCCAGCAACGGCAGAGAGAACACTGAAGCTTTCTTT
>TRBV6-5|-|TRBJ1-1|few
CASSYGGNTEAFF
TGTGCCAGCAGTTACGGGGGGAACACTGAAGCTTTCTTT
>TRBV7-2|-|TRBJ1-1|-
CASSFGPPGLGTEAFF
TGTGCCAGCAGCTTCGGCCCCCCGGGGTTGGGCACTGAAGCTTTCTTT
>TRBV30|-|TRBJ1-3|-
CAWSSGVGTIYF
TGTGCCTGGAGTTCGGGTGTCGGAACCATATATTTT
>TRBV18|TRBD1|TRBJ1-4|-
CASSPPGQGNEKLFF
TGTGCCAGCTCACCCCCGGGACAGGGGAATGAAAAACTGTTTTTT
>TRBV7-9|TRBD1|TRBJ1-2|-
CASSFLTGNSGYTF
TGTGCCAGCAGCTTTCTGACAGGGAATTCGGGCTACACCTTC
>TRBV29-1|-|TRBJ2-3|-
CSVVMGADTQYF
TGCAGCGTTGTTATGGGGGCAGATACGCAGTATTTT
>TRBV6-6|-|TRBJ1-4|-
CASSYSIGLGLF
TGTGCCAGCAGTTACTCGATTGGATTAGGGCTTTTT